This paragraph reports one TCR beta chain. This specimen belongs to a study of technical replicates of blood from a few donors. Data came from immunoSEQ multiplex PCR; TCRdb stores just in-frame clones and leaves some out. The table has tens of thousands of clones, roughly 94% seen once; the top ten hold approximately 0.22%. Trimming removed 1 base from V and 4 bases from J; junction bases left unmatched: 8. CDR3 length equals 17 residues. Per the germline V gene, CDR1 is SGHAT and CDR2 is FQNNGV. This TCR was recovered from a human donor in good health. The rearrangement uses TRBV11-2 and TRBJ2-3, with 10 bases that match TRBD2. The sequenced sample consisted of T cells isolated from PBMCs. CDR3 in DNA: TGTGCCAGCAGCTTAGGGTCTAGCGGGAGCTTCTCAGATACGCAGTATTTT. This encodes CASSLGSSGSFSDTQYF.